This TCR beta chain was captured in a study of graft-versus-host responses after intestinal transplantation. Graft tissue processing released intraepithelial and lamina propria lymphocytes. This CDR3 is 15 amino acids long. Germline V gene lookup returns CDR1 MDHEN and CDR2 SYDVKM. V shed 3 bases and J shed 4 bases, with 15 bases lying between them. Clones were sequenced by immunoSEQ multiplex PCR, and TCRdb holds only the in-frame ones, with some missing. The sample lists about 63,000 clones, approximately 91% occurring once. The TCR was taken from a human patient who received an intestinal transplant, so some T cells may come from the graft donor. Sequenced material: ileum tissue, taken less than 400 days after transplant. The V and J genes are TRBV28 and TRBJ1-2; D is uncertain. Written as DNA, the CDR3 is TGTGCCAGCAGTTTCGTTAGGACCATGGGCTATGGCTACACCTTC. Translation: CASSFVRTMGYGYTF.